This TCR beta chain was sequenced in a study of PD-L1 blockade in urothelial cancer. About the research overall: Anywhere from 0 to 3 prior chemotherapy regimens had been received by patients. The study recovered a median of roughly 140,000 T cells per blood sample. Blood was evaluated 3 weeks (second dose) and 6 weeks after therapy began.

The CDR3 covers 16 residues. CDR1 and CDR2 from the germline V gene are SGHRS and YFSETQ. V was pared by 4 bases and J by 4 bases, with 13 bases of the junction left unmatched. Time point in this sample: pretreatment peripheral blood. Peripheral blood mononuclear cells were collected from every patient before and during treatment, yielding between 1 and 8 samples per patient. This clone was seen once. Assay: immunoSEQ multiplex PCR; the TCRdb copy retains only in-frame clones and omits some. The repertoire holds 70,000 to 95,000 clones, 80% to 85% seen once, with about 2.1% in the top ten. The rearrangement uses TRBV5-1 and TRBJ2-5; 7 positions agree with TRBD2. This receptor was identified in a man aged 60 to 75 with urothelial cancer. This specimen was PBMCs, taken around atezolizumab (anti-PD-L1) treatment. In nucleotides, the CDR3 is TGCGCCAGCAGCAGCCGTGGGGAGGGTTCAGTAGAGACCCAGTACTTC. Protein product: CASSSRGEGSVETQYF.